The present entry profiles one T cell receptor beta chain with its context. The CDR3 runs 13 residues. Per germline, CDR1 MNHEY and CDR2 SMNVEV (reference sequence). Deletions cut 6 bases from V and 9 bases from J, with 18 bases between. The sample belongs to a study of control samples from healthy donors and cancer patients. Sequenced by immunoSEQ multiplex PCR; TCRdb stores in-frame clones only, minus some. The data contain roughly 76,000 clones, roughly 93% of them singletons. This TCR was sampled from a woman in her late teens or twenties in good health. Sequences were obtained from blood. V gene TRBV27 combines with J gene TRBJ2-7; the D gene is possibly TRBD1 (6 bases). CDR3 loop: CASSPNRVAWQYF. The DNA for the CDR3 is TGTGCCAGCAGCCCGAACAGGGTAGCTTGGCAGTACTTC.